This T cell receptor (beta chain) appears in the sequencing data of a study of blood T cell repertoires in COVID-19. Study-level information: PBMCs, B-cell-depleted T cells, or T cells provided the cDNA or gDNA that made up the material.

V lost 3 bases to trimming and J lost 4 bases; unmatched junction nucleotides: 1. The CDR3 runs 14 residues. Germline CDR1 and CDR2: SGHTA and FQGNSA. Original processing notes: Reference gene primer amplification gave nucleated cell count estimates. Here immunoSEQ multiplex PCR was the method, and the copy in TCRdb shows in-frame clones only, minus some. V and J calls and clone size are as listed in that table; D and trimming were resolved from the DNA. The sample includes 130,000 to 150,000 clones, around 85% seen only once; the top ten take approximately 8%. This clone is a singleton in its sample.

The chain couples TRBV7-2 to TRBJ2-3; 10 nucleotides agree with TRBD2. The material sequenced was peripheral blood. The TCR sequence derives from an older woman with COVID-19, enrolled during active disease. As DNA, the CDR3 is TGTGCCAGCAGCTTGGGGACTAGCGCAGATACGCAGTATTTT. Its translation: CASSLGTSADTQYF.